The TCR beta chain under discussion was sequenced for a study of T cells after yellow fever vaccination (dated by TCRdb to the late 2010s). Regarding the research as a whole: Libraries from fractions with low cell numbers were prepared with the SMART-Seq v4 Ultra Low Input RNA kit. To track T-cell clones before and after primary and booster YFV17D yellow fever vaccination, bulk TCR alpha and beta repertoires were sequenced longitudinally. Two healthy male donors, one aged 18 to 29 and one aged 30 to 40 years, were included in the cohort. Blood was drawn at multiple timepoints before and after primary and secondary immunization, with bulk PBMC replicates and cell subsets isolated. The paper's findings and limits, for the study overall: Only two donors were included in the study, so the extent to which the findings can be generalized is limited. Compared with the primary T-cell response, the secondary T-cell response was faster but weaker, reaching its peak on day 5 rather than on day 15. A small fraction of clonotypes showed up in both the CD4 and CD8 compartments, probably as a result of convergent recombination. After the booster, most clones that had expanded after primary vaccination were detected again (almost 97% of CD4 and roughly nine tenths of CD8), suggesting broad maintenance of memory. Computational filtering was needed because FACS-sorted repertoires could contain abundant contaminating clonotypes from the bulk population.

This specimen's treatment or condition label, interpreted: live attenuated yellow fever vaccine strain. A standard Ficoll-Paque protocol was used to isolate PBMCs from peripheral blood. CD4 and CD8 T-cell fractions were isolated with Dynabeads CD4 and CD8 positive selection kits. TriZol was used to extract RNA from bulk PBMCs, from CD4 and CD8 fractions, and from dextramer-positive and dextramer-negative fractions. The CDR3 starts with the cysteine, ends with the phenylalanine, and has 18 residues. Only the CDR3 DNA is retained, 54 bases long and in frame from the first base. CDR1 DFQATT and CDR2 SNEGSKA were looked up in the germline V gene (reference sequence). TCR cDNA was synthesized by 5'RACE template switching, which introduced a universal primer site and unique molecular identifiers. Priming for cDNA synthesis came from both the TCR alpha and TCR beta constant segments. Library amplification used two PCR steps, and the second PCR step added sample barcodes and sequencing adapters. Libraries were sequenced on Illumina HiSeq 2500 (2x100 bp) or NovaSeq (2x150 bp). Per the source publication's procedure: MIGEC was used to demultiplex reads and collapse the reads into UMI consensus sequences, and MiXCR was used for V(D)J alignment. Vaccine-responding clonotypes were identified with edgeR using replicate PBMC samples, with FDR below 0.01 and a log2 fold change above 5 up to day 15 being required. Each bulk clonotype received a CD4 or CD8 identity based on whether the sequenced CD4 or CD8 repertoire contained that clonotype at higher abundance. Using fastp trimming at Q25 and MiXCR clonotype assembly, TCRdb reanalyzed the public sequencing data and kept in-frame beta chains. Rows matching on CDR3 protein sequence are summarized as one entry with the most common DNA and genes. TCRdb's processing, not the authors' own work, is the source of the V and J calls. The sample table contains around 120,000 distinct CDR3 sequences; only one count was recorded for roughly 7.9% of them. Roughly 2.8% of the sample is taken by the ten largest.

As to this clonotype: The antigen it recognizes is unknown. Compared with germline, one end of the junction differs, possibly owing to a read error.

The sequencing here drew on CD4+ T cells sorted from PBMCs, taken roughly 45 days after the first yellow fever vaccination. The origin of this receptor is a man aged 18 to 30 who received the YFV17D yellow fever vaccine. Recombination connected TRBV20-1 to TRBJ2-4, and 8 junction bases match TRBD2. The nucleotide sequence is TGCTGTGCTAGAGCCCCCAGCGGGGGCTCACTAGCCAAAAACATTCAGTACTTC. This codes for CCARAPSGGSLAKNIQYF.